These 32 T cell receptor beta chains were all obtained from the same sample, sequenced in a study of blood T cell repertoires in COVID-19. TCRdb keeps only in-frame clones here, not all; method: immunoSEQ multiplex PCR. The table shows under 200,000 clones, with 65% to 90% occurring only once. Input material: peripheral blood. The receptors come from a human donor in a cohort sampled during active COVID-19.

The chain recombines TRBV6-5 with TRBJ2-1; D possibly corresponds to TRBD1 (6 bases). The CDR3 runs to 12 residues. Germline lookup yields CDR1 MNHEY and CDR2 SVGAGI. V lost 5 bases, J lost 9 bases, and 11 bases lay in between. CDR3 residues: CASSRGGFEQFF. The DNA for the CDR3 is TGTGCCAGCAGTCGAGGGGGTTTTGAGCAGTTCTTC.

The chain links TRBV6-5 to TRBJ1-1; 9 bases are shared with TRBD1. CDR1 MNHEY and CDR2 SVGAGI come from the germline V gene. After removal of 8 bases from V and 5 bases from J, the junction contained 6 bases not matched to a gene. CDR3 length: 13 residues. The CDR3 region is CASSTDRGTEAFF. Written as DNA, the CDR3 is TGTGCCAGCTCCACGGACAGGGGAACTGAAGCTTTCTTT.

This clone was picked up a small number of times. A junction end diverges from the germline sequence, so it may reflect a read error. The V call is TRBV3-1 (or the pseudogene TRBV3-2), the J call TRBJ1-2; D might be TRBD1 (5 bases). CDR3 length: 13 amino acids. Germline-derived CDR1 and CDR2 are LGHDT and YNNKEL (reference sequence). The CDR3, as DNA: TGTGCCAGCAGCTGGGAACAGGTCTTACCACGAGACTTC. Protein product: CASSWEQVLPRDF.

This rearrangement joins TRBV25-1 to TRBJ1-2, with 10 bases identical to TRBD1. This CDR3 region has 14 residues. The trim removed 5 bases at V and 6 bases at J, leaving 6 bases unmatched. Germline CDR1 and CDR2: MGHDK and SYGVNS. The CDR3 DNA is TGTGCCAGCAGTCTACCCGGGACAGGGGATGGCTACACCTTC. It translates to CASSLPGTGDGYTF.

The V gene is TRBV4-1, the J gene TRBJ2-7; 9 bases map to TRBD2. The CDR3 runs to 16 residues. V lost 1 base and J lost 2; bases outside the gene matches: 6. CDR1 is MGHRA, CDR2 YSYEKL, per germline. CDR3 in DNA: TGCGCCAGCAGCCAAGGTCAGCGGGGGGCCACCTACGAGCAGTACTTC. Translated: CASSQGQRGATYEQYF.

V and J are TRBV5-5 and TRBJ2-7, with D possibly being TRBD1 (6 bases). V dropped 3 bases and J dropped 6 bases, with 19 bases sitting between them. CDR1 SGHKS and CDR2 YYEKEE come from the germline V gene (reference sequence). The length of the CDR3 is 15 residues. The CDR3 DNA reads as TGTGCCAGCAGCTGGGCGACAGGTCCCCTTGGCGAGCAGTACTTC. This codes for CASSWATGPLGEQYF.

The chain combines TRBV7-9 with TRBJ1-5, with 9 bases matching TRBD1. CDR3 length: 17 amino acids. The germline V gene encodes CDR1 SEHNR and CDR2 FQNEAQ (reference sequence). V shed 5 bases and J 4 bases; nucleotides not matched to a gene: 12. CDR3 nucleotide sequence: TGTGCCAGCAGCGACCCGATGGGACAGGGCTCGAATCAGCCCCAGCATTTT. Protein product: CASSDPMGQGSNQPQHF. Looking up the rest from reference TRBV7-9 and TRBJ1-5 gives the full variable domain: DTGVSQNPRHKITKRGQNVTFRCDPISEHNRLYWYRQTLGQGPEFLTYFQNEAQLEKSRLLSDRFSAERPKGSFSTLEIQRTEQGDSAMYLCASSDPMGQGSNQPQHFGDGTRLSIL.

There are a few counts of this clone. This chain connects TRBV7-8 to TRBJ1-6; TRBD1 is a possible D gene (6 bases). V was cut by 5 bases and J by 7 bases, with 15 bases left in between. Germline V gene sequence: CDR1 SGHVS, CDR2 FQNEAQ. The CDR3 extends over 15 amino acids. DNA for the CDR3: TGTGCCAGCAGCCCCCGGCGACAGGCCAATTCACCCCTCCACTTT. This translates into CASSPRRQANSPLHF.

CDR3 coding DNA: TGTGCCAGCATGGGGAGGAACACCATATATTTT. It translates to CASMGRNTIYF. The chain has TRBV2 and TRBJ1-3; D remains ambiguous. The germline CDR1 and CDR2 sequences are SNHLY and FYNNEI. The CDR3 length is 11 residues. Trimming removed 7 bases at V and 7 bases at J, with 8 bases between.

This clone was recorded only once. The chain carries TRBV6-5 and TRBJ1-2; 9 positions agree with TRBD1. The CDR3 is 15 residues long. V was clipped by 5 bases and J by 6 bases; unmatched bases: 10. Germline CDR1 MNHEY, CDR2 SVGAGI. CDR3 protein: CASSSPGQGRDGYTF. In DNA, the CDR3 is TGTGCCAGCAGTAGTCCGGGACAGGGTAGGGATGGCTACACCTTC.

The chain joins TRBV7-6 to TRBJ1-5, with 10 bases matching TRBD1. The V segment lost 3 bases and the J segment 2 bases; nucleotides outside the gene matches: 10. CDR1 is SGHVS and CDR2 is FNYEAQ in the germline V gene. This CDR3 is built from 18 residues. Here the CDR3 reads CASSLRTGGTYRNQPQHF. CDR3 sequence (DNA): TGTGCCAGCAGCTTGAGGACAGGGGGGACGTATCGCAATCAGCCCCAGCATTTT.

J is TRBJ1-2 and V is TRBV4-1; D unresolved. CDR3 size: 13 residues. V lost 0 bases and J lost 8, with 10 bases in between. From germline, CDR1 is MGHRA and CDR2 YSYEKL. The CDR3 sequence is CASSQDTFRGYTF. The CDR3 region has the DNA TGCGCCAGCAGCCAAGATACCTTCAGGGGCTACACCTTC.

The chain is built from TRBV7-3 and TRBJ2-2; 9 bases map to TRBD1. V lost 7 bases to trimming and J lost 7 bases; unmatched junction nucleotides: 13. Germline V lookup: CDR1 SGHTA, CDR2 FQGTGA. This CDR3 has 16 residues. The CDR3 region is CASTYPRTGVNGELFF. CDR3 coding DNA: TGTGCCAGCACCTACCCCAGGACAGGGGTTAACGGGGAGCTGTTTTTT.

The gene calls are TRBV6-4 and TRBJ2-1, with TRBD2 matching 10 bases. Germline-derived CDR1 and CDR2 are MRHNA and SNTAGT. Trimming removed 6 bases from V and 4 bases from J; junction bases left unmatched: 6. The CDR3 runs to 15 residues. CDR3 DNA sequence: TGTGCCAGCAGCGGTGGGACTAGCGAATACAATGAGCAGTTCTTC. Translation gives CASSGGTSEYNEQFF.

The table lists this clone with a count of one. This sequence joins TRBV5-4 and TRBJ2-7, with 13 positions matching TRBD2. The J segment lost 3 bases and the V segment lost 6 bases, leaving 6 bases of the junction unmatched. The CDR3 runs 15 residues. Per germline, CDR1 SGHNT and CDR2 YYREEE (reference sequence). The CDR3 DNA is TGTGCCAGCACCACTAGCGGGGGGGCCTTCTACGAGCAGTACTTC. It codes for CASTTSGGAFYEQYF.

This clone has at least ten counts. The chain links TRBV7-2 to TRBJ1-3, with a tentative D call TRBD1 (6 bases). Germline lookup yields CDR1 SGHTA and CDR2 FQGNSA. The CDR3 contains 15 residues. The V end lost 6 bases, the J end lost 3 bases, and 15 bases lay between the germline ends. The CDR3 nucleotides are TGTGCCAGCAGACCGGGACACAGGAGTGGAAACACCATATATTTT. Its translation: CASRPGHRSGNTIYF.

V gene TRBV3-1 (or the pseudogene TRBV3-2) combines with J gene TRBJ2-1; D not certain. With 0 bases removed from V and 5 bases from J, the gap between germline ends came to 11 bases. This CDR3 has 15 amino acids. Germline V lookup: CDR1 LGHDT, CDR2 YNNKEL (reference sequence). The CDR3 DNA is TGTGCCAGCAGCCAAGATCTAGTCCCGGACAATGAGCAGTTCTTC. Protein: CASSQDLVPDNEQFF.

V usage is TRBV19 and J usage is TRBJ1-5; D is unclear. V lost 0 bases and J lost 0, with 3 bases in between. From germline, CDR1 is LNHDA and CDR2 SQIVND (reference sequence). This CDR3 is 14 amino acids long. This chain's CDR3 is CASSIDYSNQPQHF. For the CDR3, the DNA is TGTGCCAGTAGTATAGACTATAGCAATCAGCCCCAGCATTTT.

Only one count was recorded for this clone. J is TRBJ2-1 and V is TRBV5-1; 7 bases fit TRBD1. There are 16 residues in the CDR3. J was trimmed by 0 bases and V by 4 bases; bases with no gene match: 7. Per germline, CDR1 SGHRS and CDR2 YFSETQ. The CDR3 protein is CASSSTDRVSYNEQFF. The CDR3 bases are TGCGCCAGCAGCAGTACCGACAGGGTCTCCTACAATGAGCAGTTCTTC.

The chain links TRBV6-1 to TRBJ1-2; tentative D call: TRBD1 (6 bases). The CDR3 length is 14 residues. With 2 bases removed from V and 4 bases from J, the gap between germline ends came to 11 bases. Looked up from germline, CDR1 is MNHNS and CDR2 is SASEGT. CDR3 nucleotide sequence: TGTGCCAGCAGTGAACCCAGGGGCTTCTATGGCTACACCTTC. Protein sequence: CASSEPRGFYGYTF.

This chain connects TRBV24-1 to TRBJ1-5; D uncertain. The V gene's germline CDR1 is KGHDR and CDR2 SFDVKD. The CDR3 sequence is 13 residues long. Trimming removed 1 base at V and 6 bases at J, with 6 bases between. The CDR3 here is CATSDFSGQPQHF. The DNA of the CDR3 is TGTGCCACCAGTGATTTCTCGGGTCAGCCCCAGCATTTT.

V is TRBV15 and J is TRBJ2-5; D might be TRBD2 (6 bases). This CDR3 is 14 amino acids long. Germline loops: CDR1 LNHNV, CDR2 YYDKDF (reference sequence). Trimming pared 1 base from V and 3 bases from J, leaving 9 bases between. CDR3 coding DNA: TGTGCCACCAGCAGAGTTGGCGGGGAAGAGACCCAGTACTTC. This codes for CATSRVGGEETQYF.

In DNA form, the CDR3 reads TGTGCCACCAGTGATTACGGGACTAGCGGGAATGAGCAGTTCTTC. Residues: CATSDYGTSGNEQFF. The chain has TRBV24-1 and TRBJ2-1; 12 nucleotides match TRBD2. CDR3 length equals 15 residues. The V segment lost 2 bases and the J segment 7 bases; nucleotides outside the gene matches: 2. Germline CDR1 is KGHDR and CDR2 is SFDVKD.

The chain employs TRBV7-2 and TRBJ2-1; 7 bases are a match to TRBD2. Germline-derived CDR1 and CDR2 are SGHTA and FQGNSA. V was pared by 1 base and J by 5 bases, with 5 bases of the junction left unmatched. The CDR3 loop spans 15 amino acids. The CDR3 spells CASSLGGTINNEQFF. CDR3 coding DNA: TGTGCCAGCAGCTTAGGGGGGACTATAAACAATGAGCAGTTCTTC.

V is TRBV4-1 and J is TRBJ2-1, with 8 bases matching TRBD2. Trimming at V came to 3 bases and at J to 10 bases, leaving 11 bases not matched to a gene. Germline values: CDR1 MGHRA, CDR2 YSYEKL. This CDR3 comprises 15 residues. The CDR3 loop is CASSQRASGPQEQFF. Here the CDR3 DNA reads TGCGCCAGCAGCCAGAGGGCTAGCGGGCCCCAGGAGCAGTTCTTC.

CDR3 loop: CASSVSGIDYGYTF. The CDR3 region has the DNA TGTGCCAGCAGCGTCTCCGGGATTGACTATGGCTACACCTTC. This chain uses TRBV5-6 with TRBJ1-2; no clear D gene. V was clipped by 4 bases and J by 3 bases, with 13 bases between them. The CDR3 is 14 amino acids. Looked up from germline, CDR1 is SGHDT and CDR2 is YYEEEE.

V usage is TRBV28 and J usage is TRBJ2-6, with 7 bases that match TRBD2. Germline CDR1 MDHEN, CDR2 SYDVKM. The CDR3 covers 15 residues. Trimming took 6 bases from V and 4 from J; bases not matched to a gene: 6. CDR3 bases: TGTGCCAGCAGGGGAGGGGTCGCCGGGGCCAACGTCCTGACTTTC. Its translation is CASRGGVAGANVLTF. Combining the CDR3 with reference TRBV28 and TRBJ2-6 gives the whole variable domain DVKVTQSSRYLVKRTGEKVFLECVQDMDHENMFWYRQDPGLGLRLIYFSYDVKMKEKGDIPEGYSVSREKKERFSLILESASTNQTSMYLCASRGGVAGANVLTFGAGSRLTVL.

The V gene is TRBV28, the J gene TRBJ2-7, with D hard to call. Looked up from germline, CDR1 is MDHEN and CDR2 is SYDVKM. Trimming shortened V by 3 bases and J by 0 bases, and 6 bases separated the two germline ends. The CDR3 covers 13 residues. The CDR3 sequence: CASSFPVSYEQYF. In DNA, the CDR3 is TGTGCCAGCAGTTTTCCAGTCTCCTACGAGCAGTACTTC.

This clone was observed a few times. The rearrangement uses TRBV18 and TRBJ1-1; no clear D gene. CDR1 KGHSH and CDR2 LQKENI come from the germline V gene. This CDR3 has 12 residues. The germline V and J ends were trimmed by 2 bases and 6 bases, with 7 bases remaining between them. CDR3 coding DNA: TGTGCCAGCTCACCAGGGAGCGCTGAAGCTTTCTTT. This codes for CASSPGSAEAFF. Looking up the rest from reference TRBV18 and TRBJ1-1 gives the full variable domain: NAGVMQNPRHLVRRRGQEARLRCSPMKGHSHVYWYRQLPEEGLKFMVYLQKENIIDESGMPKERFSAEFPKEGPSILRIQQVVRGDSAAYFCASSPGSAEAFFGQGTRLTVV.

V usage is TRBV5-1 and J usage is TRBJ2-3, with D possibly being TRBD2 (5 bases). The length of the CDR3 is 14 residues. Germline assignment: CDR1 SGHRS and CDR2 YFSETQ. V shed 2 bases and J shed 4 bases, with 11 bases lying between them. The CDR3 bases are TGCGCCAGCAGCTTTAGCGTTAGGGCAGATACGCAGTATTTT. Protein: CASSFSVRADTQYF.

The chain combines TRBV12-3 or TRBV12-4 with TRBJ1-1; TRBD1 aligns across 7 bases. The CDR3 contains 12 residues. The V and J ends lost 3 bases and 9 bases, in that order; junction bases with no gene match: 4. The CDR3 DNA follows: TGTGCCAGCAGTTTGGAGGGGGCGAAAGCTTTCTTT. This codes for CASSLEGAKAFF.

The V call is TRBV6-5, the J call TRBJ2-7; D remains ambiguous. V lost 0 bases and J lost 1, with 7 bases in between. In germline, CDR1 is MNHEY, CDR2 SVGAGI. The CDR3 length is 14 residues. For the CDR3, the DNA is TGTGCCAGCAGTTACTCGCGGAATTCCTACGAGCAGTACTTC. It yields the protein CASSYSRNSYEQYF.